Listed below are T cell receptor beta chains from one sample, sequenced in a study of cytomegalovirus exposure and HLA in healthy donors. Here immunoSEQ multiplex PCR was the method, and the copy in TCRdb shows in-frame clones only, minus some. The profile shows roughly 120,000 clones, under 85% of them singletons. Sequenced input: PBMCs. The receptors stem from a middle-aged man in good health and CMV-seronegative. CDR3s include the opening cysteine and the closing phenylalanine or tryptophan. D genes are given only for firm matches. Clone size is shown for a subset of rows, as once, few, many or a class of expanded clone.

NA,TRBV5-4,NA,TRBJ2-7,CASSLEPTYEQYF,TGTGCCAGCAGCTTGGAGCCAACCTACGAGCAGTACTTC
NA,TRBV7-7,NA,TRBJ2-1,CASSLELARVNEQFF,TGTGCTAGCAGCTTAGAACTAGCTCGAGTGAATGAGCAGTTCTTC
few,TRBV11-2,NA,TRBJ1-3,CASSLLGPGNTIYF,TGTGCCAGCAGCTTGTTGGGGCCTGGAAACACCATATATTTT
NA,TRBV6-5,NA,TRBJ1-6,CASSPEGYSPLHF,TGTGCCAGCAGTCCGGAGGGCTATTCACCCCTCCACTTT
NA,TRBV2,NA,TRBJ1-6,CASSGVITAGDSPLHF,TGTGCCAGCAGTGGTGTAATAACAGCAGGGGATTCACCCCTCCACTTT
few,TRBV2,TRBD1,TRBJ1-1,CASKQGQGFSAAGEAFF,TGTGCCAGCAAACAGGGACAGGGGTTTTCTGCGGCGGGAGAAGCTTTCTTT
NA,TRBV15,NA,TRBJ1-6,CATSQAYNSPLHF,TGTGCCACCAGTCAGGCCTATAATTCACCCCTCCACTTT
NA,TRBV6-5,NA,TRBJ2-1,CASSYSGTSHEQFF,TGTGCCAGCAGTTACTCAGGGACATCCCACGAGCAGTTCTTC
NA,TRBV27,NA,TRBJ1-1,CASSTPGQGAFF,TGTGCCAGCAGCACCCCGGGACAAGGAGCTTTCTTT
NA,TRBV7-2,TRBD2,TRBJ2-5,CASSPRTSGGWETQYF,TGTGCCAGCAGCCCGAGGACTAGCGGGGGTTGGGAGACCCAGTACTTC
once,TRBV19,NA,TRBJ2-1,CASSALTHGRHNEQFF,TGTGCCAGTAGTGCCTTGACTCACGGTCGGCACAATGAGCAGTTCTTC
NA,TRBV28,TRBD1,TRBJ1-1,CASSSGQLNTEAFF,TGTGCCAGCAGTTCGGGACAGCTGAACACTGAAGCTTTCTTT
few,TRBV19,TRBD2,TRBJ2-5,CASSSSGGQETQYF,TGTGCCAGTAGTAGTAGCGGGGGACAAGAGACCCAGTACTTC
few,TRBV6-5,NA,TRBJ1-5,CASSYRHVGQPQHF,TGTGCCAGCAGTTATCGACACGTCGGACAGCCCCAGCATTTT
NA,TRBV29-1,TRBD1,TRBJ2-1,CSDEGQESYNEQFF,TGCAGCGATGAGGGACAGGAGTCCTACAATGAGCAGTTCTTC
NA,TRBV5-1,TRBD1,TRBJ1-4,CASSLVQDRERVPNEKLFF,TGCGCCAGCAGCTTGGTCCAGGACAGGGAGAGGGTTCCTAATGAAAAACTGTTTTTT
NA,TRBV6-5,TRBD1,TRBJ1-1,CASSYGSGGSEAFF,TGTGCCAGCAGTTATGGGTCAGGGGGCTCAGAAGCTTTCTTT
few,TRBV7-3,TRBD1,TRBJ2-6,CASSPTGTGGANVLTF,TGTGCCAGCAGCCCAACCGGGACAGGCGGGGCCAACGTCCTGACTTTC
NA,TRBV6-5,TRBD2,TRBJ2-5,CASSYFARGSRGTQYF,TGTGCCAGCAGTTACTTTGCGCGGGGGTCGCGAGGGACCCAGTACTTC
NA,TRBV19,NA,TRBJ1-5,CASSKHSGTRSNQPQHF,TGTGCCAGTAGTAAGCATTCCGGGACAAGAAGCAATCAGCCCCAGCATTTT
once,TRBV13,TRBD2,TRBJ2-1,CASSSTPGLGGNEQFF,TGTGCCAGCAGCTCCACCCCGGGACTAGGGGGCAATGAGCAGTTCTTC
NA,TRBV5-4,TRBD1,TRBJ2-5,CASSWGQEKETQYF,TGTGCCAGCAGCTGGGGACAGGAGAAAGAGACCCAGTACTTC
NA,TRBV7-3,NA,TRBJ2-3,CASSLTLPTDTQYF,TGTGCCAGCAGCTTAACCCTTCCCACAGATACGCAGTATTTT
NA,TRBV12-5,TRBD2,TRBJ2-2,CASGLGLAGTTGELFF,TGTGCTAGTGGTTTGGGCCTAGCGGGTACGACCGGGGAGCTGTTTTTT
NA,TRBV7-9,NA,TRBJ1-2,CASSSAGPNYGYTF,TGTGCCAGCAGCTCCGCGGGACCTAACTATGGCTACACCTTC
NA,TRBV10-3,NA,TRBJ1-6,CAISEELGGSYNSPLHF,TGTGCCATCAGTGAGGAGTTGGGAGGCTCCTATAATTCACCCCTCCACTTT
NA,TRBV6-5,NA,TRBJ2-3,CASTRGGRSTDTQYF,TGTGCCAGCACTAGGGGGGGACGTTCCACTGATACGCAGTATTTT
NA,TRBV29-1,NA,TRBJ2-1,CSVDFAGAGNEQFF,TGCAGCGTTGACTTTGCGGGGGCTGGAAATGAGCAGTTCTTC
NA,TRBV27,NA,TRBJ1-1,CASSLLGPGEAFF,TGTGCCAGCAGTTTATTGGGGCCAGGTGAAGCTTTCTTT
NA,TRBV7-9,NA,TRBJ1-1,CASSFTGYTEAFF,TGTGCCAGCAGCTTCACAGGGTACACTGAAGCTTTCTTT
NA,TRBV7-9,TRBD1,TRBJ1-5,CPSSLGQGGDQPQHF,TGTCCCAGCAGCTTAGGACAGGGGGGGGATCAGCCCCAGCATTTT
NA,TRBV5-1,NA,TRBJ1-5,CASSLGPNQPQHF,TGCGCCAGCAGCTTGGGGCCTAATCAGCCCCAGCATTTT
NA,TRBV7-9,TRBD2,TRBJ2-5,CASSRPEGLAQETQYF,TGTGCCAGCAGCCGGCCGGAAGGACTAGCGCAAGAGACCCAGTACTTC
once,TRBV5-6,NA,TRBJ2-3,CASSLVAGRPDTQYF,TGTGCCAGCAGCTTGGTGGCAGGGAGGCCAGATACGCAGTATTTT
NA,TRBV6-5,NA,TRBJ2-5,CASSRSLAHETQYF,TGTGCCAGCAGTCGATCACTAGCCCATGAGACCCAGTACTTC
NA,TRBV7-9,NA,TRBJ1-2,CASSLQENYGYTF,TGTGCCAGCAGCCTACAGGAGAACTATGGCTACACCTTC
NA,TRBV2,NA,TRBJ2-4,CASSIIVLAKNIQYF,TGTGCCAGCAGCATTATCGTACTAGCCAAAAACATTCAGTACTTC
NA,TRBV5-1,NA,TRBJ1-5,CASSLDMGAGQPQHF,TGCGCCAGCAGCTTGGATATGGGGGCGGGTCAGCCCCAGCATTTT
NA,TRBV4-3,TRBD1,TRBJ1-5,CASSPGTGGNQPQHF,TGCGCCAGCAGCCCCGGGACAGGAGGGAATCAGCCCCAGCATTTT